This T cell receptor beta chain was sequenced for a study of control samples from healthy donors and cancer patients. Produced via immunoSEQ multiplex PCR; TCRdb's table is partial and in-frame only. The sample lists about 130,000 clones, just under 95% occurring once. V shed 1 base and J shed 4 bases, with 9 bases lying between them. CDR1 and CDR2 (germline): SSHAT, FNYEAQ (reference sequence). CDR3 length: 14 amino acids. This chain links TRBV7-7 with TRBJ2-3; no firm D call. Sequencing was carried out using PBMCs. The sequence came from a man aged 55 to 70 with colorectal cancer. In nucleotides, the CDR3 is TGTGCCAGCAGCTTAGGCCCCTTAGCAGATACGCAGTATTTT. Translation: CASSLGPLADTQYF.